Following are 21 T cell receptor beta chains from one sample sequenced in a study of cytomegalovirus exposure and HLA in healthy donors. Both 60 Vbeta primers and 13 Jbeta primers went into the PCR. The protocol was immunoSEQ multiplex PCR, while the TCRdb copy is restricted to in-frame clones and leaves out a portion. Found here are some 190,000 clones, about 82% of them singletons; the top ten hold roughly 1.6%. Sequenced material: PBMCs. The origin of the receptors is a man younger than 30 in good health and CMV-seronegative.

The chain employs TRBV18 and TRBJ1-2; D gene unclear. The CDR3 extends over 13 amino acids. V lost 2 bases, J lost 1 base, and 5 bases lay in between. CDR1 is KGHSH, CDR2 LQKENI, per germline. This chain's CDR3 is CASSPYNNYGYTF. The CDR3, as DNA: TGTGCCAGCTCACCATACAATAACTATGGCTACACCTTC.

The chain joins TRBV30 to TRBJ2-7; D is possibly TRBD1 (6 bases). This CDR3 has 13 amino acids. Trimming left V 2 bases short and J 2 bases short, with 10 bases between. The germline CDR1 and CDR2 sequences are GTSNPN and SVGIG (reference sequence). The CDR3 DNA reads TGTGCCTGGAGTCCAGGGGTAACCTACGAGCAGTACTTC. Its protein product is CAWSPGVTYEQYF.

The chain links TRBV30 to TRBJ2-3; 7 bases map to TRBD2. The length of the CDR3 is 13 residues. Trimming at V came to 3 bases and at J to 4 bases, leaving 4 bases not matched to a gene. The germline CDR1 and CDR2 sequences are GTSNPN and SVGIG (reference sequence). CDR3 loop: CAWRKRGADTQYF. CDR3 coding DNA: TGTGCCTGGAGAAAACGGGGGGCAGATACGCAGTATTTT.

This rearrangement joins TRBV4-2 to TRBJ2-7; TRBD2 aligns across 11 bases. V shed 3 bases, J shed 4 bases, and the junction held 11 bases outside the gene matches. The germline gives CDR1 LGHNA, CDR2 YNFKEQ. CDR3 length: 17 amino acids. The CDR3 DNA reads as TGTGCCAGCAGCCAGGCGCACCACGGGACTAGCGGTTACGAGCAGTACTTC. Translating gives CASSQAHHGTSGYEQYF.

The chain employs TRBV11-2 and TRBJ1-4, with D tentatively TRBD1 (6 bases). The CDR3 has 16 residues. V was pared by 5 bases and J by 0 bases, with 13 bases between. Per germline, CDR1 SGHAT and CDR2 FQNNGV. CDR3 sequence: CASSLGQTTTNEKLFF. CDR3 sequence (DNA): TGTGCCAGCAGCCTCGGACAGACCACAACTAATGAAAAACTGTTTTTT.

This sequence joins TRBV10-3 and TRBJ1-4, with 7 bases fitting TRBD1. J lost 7 bases, V lost 3 bases, and 8 bases had no gene match. Germline loops: CDR1 ENHRY, CDR2 SYGVKD. This CDR3 has 15 amino acids. The CDR3 protein is CAISESPRGIEKLFF. The CDR3 nucleotides are TGTGCCATCAGTGAATCCCCCAGGGGGATTGAAAAACTGTTTTTT.

The table lists this clone with a few counts. The gene calls are TRBV6-4 and TRBJ1-3, with 7 bases matching TRBD1. Germline CDR1 is MRHNA and CDR2 is SNTAGT. The CDR3 spans 12 residues. Losses at the gene ends were 2 bases for V and 16 bases for J; bases not matched to a gene: 8. Here the CDR3 reads CASSDLDRALYF. DNA for the CDR3: TGTGCCAGCAGTGACCTTGACAGGGCCTTGTATTTT.

This rearrangement joins TRBV30 to TRBJ2-1; possibly TRBD1 for D (6 bases). Germline CDR1 is GTSNPN and CDR2 is SVGIG (reference sequence). The V end was cut by 5 bases, the J end by 0 bases, with 11 bases between. CDR3 size: 14 residues. CDR3 loop: CAWDTGSSYNEQFF. In DNA, the CDR3 is TGTGCCTGGGATACAGGGAGCTCCTACAATGAGCAGTTCTTC.

This rearrangement joins TRBV6-5 to TRBJ2-5, with TRBD2 as a possible D gene (6 bases). Matching the DNA end better, TRBJ2-7 makes the J call doubtful. Germline loops: CDR1 MNHEY, CDR2 SVGAGI. The CDR3 extends over 12 amino acids. DNA of the CDR3: TGTGCCAGCGGTCGGGGGTGGTACGAGCAGTACTTC. As protein: CASGRGWYEQYF.

Comments on this clone: One end of the junction is discordant with germline, which a read error may explain. The chain joins TRBV11-2 to TRBJ2-4; TRBD2 matches at 9 bases. Germline values: CDR1 SGHAT, CDR2 FQNNGV. The CDR3 covers 18 residues. The CDR3 reads CASRLGRGGNLAKNIQYF. The CDR3, as DNA: TGTGCCAGCAGATTAGGGCGGGGGGGAAACTTAGCCAAAAACATTCAGTACTTC.

As for this clone: One end of the junction does not line up with germline, which may come from a read error. The chain has TRBV30 and TRBJ2-5; 10 bases match TRBD2. The CDR3 runs to 13 residues. The V gene's germline CDR1 is GTSNPN and CDR2 SVGIG (reference sequence). CDR3 residues: CAWSDLAGGPGDF. In DNA, the CDR3 is TGTGCCTGGAGTGATTTAGCGGGGGGCCCCGGGGACTTC.

This clone was recorded once. The chain couples TRBV5-4 to TRBJ2-1; TRBD2 might be the D (6 bases). CDR3 length equals 16 residues. Trimming pared 1 base from V and 0 bases from J, leaving 11 bases between. Per the germline V gene, CDR1 is SGHNT and CDR2 is YYREEE (reference sequence). The CDR3 DNA reads as TGTGCCAGCAGCTTGTCGCGGGGCAGCTCCTACAATGAGCAGTTCTTC. This gives the protein CASSLSRGSSYNEQFF.

V and J are TRBV6-5 and TRBJ2-1; the match to TRBD1 covers 7 bases. Germline V lookup: CDR1 MNHEY, CDR2 SVGAGI. V lost 5 bases and J lost 7; bases outside the gene matches: 5. The CDR3 totals 13 residues. In DNA form, the CDR3 reads TGTGCCAGCAGTAATACAGGGGCTAATGAGCAGTTCTTC. It translates to CASSNTGANEQFF.

The rearrangement joins TRBV5-1 to TRBJ2-3; maybe TRBD2 (7 bases). The ends were cut back, 4 bases at V and 4 bases at J, with 19 bases in the middle. The CDR3 consists of 16 residues. CDR1 and CDR2 from the germline V gene are SGHRS and YFSETQ. CDR3 nucleotide sequence: TGCGCCAGCAGCCCCCTGGGGGGGGCCGGGCCAGATACGCAGTATTTT. Protein product: CASSPLGGAGPDTQYF. The full variable domain, with the rest looked up from reference TRBV5-1 and TRBJ2-3, is KAGVTQTPRYLIKTRGQQVTLSCSPISGHRSVSWYQQTPGQGLQFLFEYFSETQRNKGNFPGRFSGRQFSNSRSEMNVSTLELGDSALYLCASSPLGGAGPDTQYFGPGTRLTVL.

The CDR3 is CASSLGGAGGNTIYF. DNA of the CDR3: TGTGCCAGCAGTCTGGGGGGGGCAGGGGGAAACACCATATATTTT. This sequence joins TRBV28 and TRBJ1-3; the D gene is possibly TRBD1 (6 bases). Germline V gene lookup returns CDR1 MDHEN and CDR2 SYDVKM. The germline V and J ends were trimmed by 5 bases and 4 bases, with 15 bases remaining between them. There are 15 residues in the CDR3. The whole variable domain, remainder taken from reference TRBV28 and TRBJ1-3, is DVKVTQSSRYLVKRTGEKVFLECVQDMDHENMFWYRQDPGLGLRLIYFSYDVKMKEKGDIPEGYSVSREKKERFSLILESASTNQTSMYLCASSLGGAGGNTIYFGEGSWLTVV.

J is TRBJ1-6 and V is TRBV6-4, with D hard to call. Germline CDR1 is MRHNA and CDR2 is SNTAGT. V was clipped by 3 bases and J by 10 bases, with 13 bases between them. This CDR3 contains 14 residues. The CDR3 sequence: CASSEAPGSSPLHF. The CDR3 DNA is TGTGCCAGCAGTGAGGCCCCAGGCTCCTCACCCCTCCACTTT.

The chain links TRBV5-1 to TRBJ1-3; 8 positions match TRBD1. Losses at the gene ends were 5 bases for V and 3 bases for J; bases not matched to a gene: 10. The germline V gene has CDR1 SGHRS and CDR2 YFSETQ. This CDR3 spans 16 amino acids. CDR3 coding DNA: TGCGCCAGCAGGAGAGAGGGGACAGGTGGTGGAAACACCATATATTTT. This gives the protein CASRREGTGGGNTIYF.

This sequence joins TRBV7-6 and TRBJ2-3; D not certain. Germline CDR1 is SGHVS and CDR2 is FNYEAQ. The germline V and J ends were trimmed by 8 bases and 6 bases, with 15 bases remaining between them. The CDR3 consists of 13 residues. For the CDR3, the DNA is TGTGCCAGCCCCCCGCGCCGAACGGATACGCAGTATTTT. Its protein is CASPPRRTDTQYF.

V usage is TRBV28 and J usage is TRBJ2-7, with 7 positions matching TRBD2. Germline assignment: CDR1 MDHEN and CDR2 SYDVKM. The CDR3 runs 17 residues. The J segment lost 1 base and the V segment lost 6 bases, leaving 15 bases of the junction unmatched. The CDR3 coding sequence is TGTGCCAGCAGCGATCGGTTGGGGAGGGTAGGGTCCTACGAGCAGTACTTC. It encodes CASSDRLGRVGSYEQYF.

V usage is TRBV6-5 and J usage is TRBJ1-2; no clear D gene. The CDR3 covers 15 residues. Germline CDR1 is MNHEY and CDR2 is SVGAGI. Trimming removed 2 bases at V and 11 bases at J, with 21 bases between. The CDR3 is CASSYGGRAISAYTF. The CDR3 region has the DNA TGTGCCAGCAGTTACGGTGGCCGGGCTATTAGCGCTTACACCTTC.

The chain is built from TRBV10-2 and TRBJ1-2; possibly TRBD1 for D (5 bases). Trimming shortened V by 6 bases and J by 3 bases, and 8 bases separated the two germline ends. Germline CDR1 and CDR2: WSHSY and SAAADI. The CDR3 is 12 amino acids. The CDR3, as DNA: TGCGCCAGCAGCCCGGGGGACTATGGCTACACCTTC. The encoded protein is CASSPGDYGYTF.